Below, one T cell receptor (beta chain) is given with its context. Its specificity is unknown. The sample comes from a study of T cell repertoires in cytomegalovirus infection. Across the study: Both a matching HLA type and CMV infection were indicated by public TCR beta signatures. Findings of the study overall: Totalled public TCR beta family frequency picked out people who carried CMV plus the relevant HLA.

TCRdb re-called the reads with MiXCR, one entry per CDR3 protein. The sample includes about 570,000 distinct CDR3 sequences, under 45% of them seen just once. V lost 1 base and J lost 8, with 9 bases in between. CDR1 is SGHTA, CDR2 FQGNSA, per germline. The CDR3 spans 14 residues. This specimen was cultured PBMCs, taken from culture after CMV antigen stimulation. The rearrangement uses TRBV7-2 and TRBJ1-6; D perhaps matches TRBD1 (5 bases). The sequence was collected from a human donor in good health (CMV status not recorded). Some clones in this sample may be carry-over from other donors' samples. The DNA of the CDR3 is TGTGCCAGCAGCTTAGGGGGCCCCTATTCACCCCTCCACTTT. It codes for CASSLGGPYSPLHF.